The clone carrying this T cell receptor beta chain showed up just a few times. Its antigen is still unknown. Sequencing was done on patients that had shown CD8+CD57+ cell expansion by flow cytometry. When blood sampling took place, the patients had received no therapy. Profiling that covered TCR beta VDJ and CDR3 relied on genomic DNA as its template. From the reads, TCRdb called clonotypes with MiXCR, one entry per CDR3 protein. This table holds 150,000 or so distinct CDR3 sequences, 45% to 55% found once. The entry originates in a study of CD8+CD57+ T cells in acquired aplastic anemia. Overall study findings and caveats: Patients shared under 30 CD8+ CDR3 sequences with controls.

Trimming pared 3 bases from V and 8 bases from J, leaving 11 bases between. Germline loops: CDR1 MDHEN, CDR2 SYDVKM. The CDR3 contains 13 residues. Sequenced sample: sorted CD4+, CD8+, or CD8+CD57+ T cells (not recorded which) from PBMCs. This receptor was identified in a human donor with aplastic anemia. The chain joins TRBV28 to TRBJ2-1; D is possibly TRBD2 (6 bases). CDR3 sequence: CASSLGGRDEQFF. The DNA for the CDR3 is TGTGCCAGCAGTTTGGGGGGACGCGATGAGCAGTTCTTC.